These 10 T cell receptor beta chains were all obtained from the same sample, sequenced in a study of T cell responses to AZD1222 COVID-19 vaccine. Sequencing used immunoSEQ multiplex PCR; TCRdb keeps in-frame clones, though not all of them. The repertoire has 70,000 to 95,000 clones, approximately 89% of them found once; the top ten carry more than 7.5%. The material sequenced was peripheral blood, taken 28 days after the second AZD1222 dose. The origin of the receptors is an adult who received the AZD1222 COVID-19 vaccine.

The rearrangement uses TRBV28 and TRBJ2-7; TRBD1 agrees at 8 bases. Germline loops: CDR1 MDHEN, CDR2 SYDVKM. The CDR3 is 13 amino acids. The V gene end was trimmed by 6 bases and the J gene end by 6 bases; junction bases not matched to a gene: 7. This CDR3 is CASRAGQGSEQYF. The CDR3 DNA is TGTGCCAGCAGGGCAGGACAGGGCAGCGAGCAGTACTTC.

As concerns this clone: The sample contains more than one DNA sequence encoding this CDR3. The chain recombines TRBV5-1 with TRBJ1-4; D remains ambiguous. The CDR3 consists of 15 residues. Germline CDR1 reads SGHRS; CDR2 reads YFSETQ. Trimming removed 2 bases from V and 4 bases from J, with 12 bases in between. CDR3 bases: TGCGCCAGCAGCTTAGGTTCCGGGGATAATGAAAAACTGTTTTTT. Residues: CASSLGSGDNEKLFF.

The V and J genes are TRBV4-3 and TRBJ1-2; D is unresolved. V lost 0 bases, J lost 2 bases, and 7 bases lay in between. The CDR3 is 14 amino acids. CDR1 LGHNA and CDR2 YSLEER come from the germline V gene. CDR3 in DNA: TGCGCCAGCAGCCAAGATAGCGGCAACTATGGCTACACCTTC. This codes for CASSQDSGNYGYTF.

The CDR3 spells CASSPGTWNEQYF. Written as DNA, the CDR3 is TGTGCCAGCAGCCCCGGGACTTGGAACGAGCAGTACTTC. The chain employs TRBV5-5 and TRBJ2-7, with D perhaps TRBD2 (6 bases). This CDR3 contains 13 residues. Germline V CDR1 and CDR2: SGHKS, YYEKEE (reference sequence). V was trimmed by 4 bases and J by 5 bases, leaving 13 bases between them.

The genes are TRBV7-2 and TRBJ2-3, with D possibly TRBD2 on 6 matching bases. Germline V CDR1 and CDR2: SGHTA, FQGNSA. The CDR3 covers 17 residues. The ends were cut back, 4 bases at V and 0 bases at J, with 17 bases in the middle. The CDR3 is CASSSRGAGPSTDTQYF. The CDR3 bases are TGTGCCAGCAGCTCCCGGGGCGCGGGGCCTAGCACAGATACGCAGTATTTT.

In DNA form, the CDR3 reads TGCGCCAGCAGCTCACAGGGTTCGGGGAATGAGCAGTTCTTC. Translating gives CASSSQGSGNEQFF. This sequence joins TRBV5-1 and TRBJ2-1; tentatively, D is TRBD1 (6 bases). The germline CDR1 and CDR2 sequences are SGHRS and YFSETQ. Deletions cut 3 bases from V and 7 bases from J, with 14 bases between. The CDR3 extends over 14 amino acids.

J is TRBJ2-1 and V is TRBV3-1 (or the pseudogene TRBV3-2); TRBD2 is a possible D gene (7 bases). CDR1 LGHDT and CDR2 YNNKEL come from the germline V gene (reference sequence). The CDR3 is made up of 16 amino acids. Trimming took 4 bases from V and 0 from J, leaving 13 bases between them. CDR3 residues: CASSREGGSSYNEQFF. The CDR3 bases are TGTGCCAGCAGCCGGGAGGGGGGTAGCTCCTACAATGAGCAGTTCTTC.

The V gene is TRBV15, the J gene TRBJ1-1; D is unclear. The germline V and J ends were trimmed by 5 bases and 5 bases, with 15 bases remaining between them. CDR1 LNHNV and CDR2 YYDKDF come from the germline V gene (reference sequence). CDR3 length equals 14 residues. The chain's CDR3 is CATSGRRGGTEAFF. The CDR3 coding sequence is TGTGCCACCAGCGGACGACGGGGAGGGACTGAAGCTTTCTTT.

This chain links TRBV28 with TRBJ1-6; 7 bases map to TRBD1. This CDR3 comprises 14 residues. Germline trimming cut 6 bases from V and 7 bases from J; bases unmatched to any gene: 6. Germline CDR1 reads MDHEN; CDR2 reads SYDVKM. In DNA, the CDR3 is TGTGCCAGCAGCCGACAGGGCGAGAATTCACCCCTCCACTTT. Its protein product is CASSRQGENSPLHF.

The V gene is TRBV28, the J gene TRBJ1-2; weak D call: TRBD1 (6 bases). V was trimmed by 4 bases and J by 5 bases, leaving 14 bases between them. The CDR3 runs to 14 residues. Germline V gene data show CDR1 as MDHEN and CDR2 as SYDVKM. For the CDR3, the DNA is TGTGCCAGCAGTTATGGCCGACAGGTTTATGGCTACACCTTC. Its protein product is CASSYGRQVYGYTF.